Reported below is one TCR beta chain. The antigen is unknown. The sample is drawn from a study of immune evolution from preneoplasia to lung adenocarcinoma. Study outcomes and limitations: Clonality was highest in normal lung, lower in later-stage lesions apparently. T cell clonality was higher in KRAS-mutant than EGFR-mutant or wild-type nodules.

Some clones are missing from TCRdb's copy, which holds only in-frame ones; the method was immunoSEQ multiplex PCR. The sample includes several thousand clones, around 80% seen only once; the top ten take 12%. V was pared by 2 bases and J by 4 bases, with 2 bases of the junction left unmatched. This CDR3 spans 14 amino acids. From germline, CDR1 is SEHNR and CDR2 FQNEAQ (reference sequence). This TCR derives from a person between 60 and 80 years old with lung adenocarcinoma. Material: FFPE lung adenocarcinoma in situ tissue. This chain links TRBV7-9 with TRBJ1-1; 9 bases map to TRBD1. The CDR3 protein is CASSLPGQGTEAFF. CDR3 sequence (DNA): TGTGCCAGCAGCTTACCGGGACAGGGCACTGAAGCTTTCTTT.